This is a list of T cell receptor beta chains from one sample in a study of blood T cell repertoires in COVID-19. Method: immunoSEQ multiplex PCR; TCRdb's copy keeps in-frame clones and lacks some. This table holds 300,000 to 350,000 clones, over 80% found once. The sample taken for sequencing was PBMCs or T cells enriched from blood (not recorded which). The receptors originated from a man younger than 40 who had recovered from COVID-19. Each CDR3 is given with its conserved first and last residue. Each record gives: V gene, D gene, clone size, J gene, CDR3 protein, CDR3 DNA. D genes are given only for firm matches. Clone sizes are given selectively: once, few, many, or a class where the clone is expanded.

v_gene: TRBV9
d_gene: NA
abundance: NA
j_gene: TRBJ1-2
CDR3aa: CASSVDPRVNYGYTF
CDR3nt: TGTGCCAGCAGCGTAGATCCCCGGGTTAACTATGGCTACACCTTC

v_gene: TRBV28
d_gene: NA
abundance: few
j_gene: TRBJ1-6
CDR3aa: CASSLLEGGRAYNSPLHF
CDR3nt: TGTGCCAGCAGTTTGCTCGAGGGAGGCCGGGCCTATAATTCACCCCTCCACTTT

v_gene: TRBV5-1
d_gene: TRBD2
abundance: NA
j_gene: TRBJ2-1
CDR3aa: CASSGTSGGRNEQFF
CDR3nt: TGCGCCAGCAGCGGAACTAGCGGGGGGCGCAATGAGCAGTTCTTC

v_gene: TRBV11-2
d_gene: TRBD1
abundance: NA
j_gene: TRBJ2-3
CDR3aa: CASSSLRDRGADTQYF
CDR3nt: TGTGCCAGCAGCTCGCTCCGGGACAGGGGAGCAGATACGCAGTATTTT

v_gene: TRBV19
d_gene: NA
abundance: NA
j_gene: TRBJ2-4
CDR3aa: CASSPTGVGGNIQYF
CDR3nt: TGTGCCAGTAGTCCGACCGGGGTTGGTGGAAACATTCAGTACTTC

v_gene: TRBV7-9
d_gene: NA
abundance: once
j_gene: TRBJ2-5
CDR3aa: CASSPEPSETQYF
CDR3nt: TGTGCCAGCAGCCCCGAACCGAGCGAGACCCAGTACTTC

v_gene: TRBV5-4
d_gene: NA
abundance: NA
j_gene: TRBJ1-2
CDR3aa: CASSSTGNYGYTF
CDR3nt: TGTGCCAGCAGCTCTACAGGGAACTATGGCTACACCTTC

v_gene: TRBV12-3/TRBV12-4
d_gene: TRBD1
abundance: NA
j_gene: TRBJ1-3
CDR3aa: CASSGTAGNTIYF
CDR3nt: TGTGCCAGCAGTGGGACAGCTGGAAACACCATATATTTT

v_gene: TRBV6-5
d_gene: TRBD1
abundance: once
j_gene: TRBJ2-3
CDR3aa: CASSWGTGEDTQYF
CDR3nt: TGTGCCAGCAGCTGGGGGACAGGGGAAGATACGCAGTATTTT

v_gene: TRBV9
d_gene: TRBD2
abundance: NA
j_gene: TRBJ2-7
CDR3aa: CASSAVAGGSYEQYF
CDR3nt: TGTGCCAGCAGCGCCGTAGCGGGGGGTTCCTACGAGCAGTACTTC

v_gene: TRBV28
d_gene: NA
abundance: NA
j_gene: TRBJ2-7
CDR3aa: CASSLLAGYEQYF
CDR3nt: TGTGCCAGCAGTTTATTGGCGGGCTACGAGCAGTACTTC

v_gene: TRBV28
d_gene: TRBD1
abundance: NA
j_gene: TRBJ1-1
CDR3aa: CASRSPGQGPKAFF
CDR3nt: TGTGCCAGCAGGTCCCCGGGACAGGGGCCGAAAGCTTTCTTT

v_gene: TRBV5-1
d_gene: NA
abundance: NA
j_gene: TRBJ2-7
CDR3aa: CASSLETGLVYEQYF
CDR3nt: TGCGCCAGCAGCTTGGAGACAGGCTTGGTCTACGAGCAGTACTTC

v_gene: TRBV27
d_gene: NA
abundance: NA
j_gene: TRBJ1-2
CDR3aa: CASSLSIGYGYTF
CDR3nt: TGTGCCAGCAGTTTATCTATCGGCTATGGCTACACCTTC

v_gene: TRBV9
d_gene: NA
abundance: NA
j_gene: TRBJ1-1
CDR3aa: CASSVQGGNTEAFF
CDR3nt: TGTGCCAGCAGCGTCCAGGGTGGGAACACTGAAGCTTTCTTT

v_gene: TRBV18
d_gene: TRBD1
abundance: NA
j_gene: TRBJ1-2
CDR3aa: CASSPYVPQGGDGYTF
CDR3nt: TGTGCCAGCTCACCCTACGTACCACAGGGGGGAGATGGCTACACCTTC

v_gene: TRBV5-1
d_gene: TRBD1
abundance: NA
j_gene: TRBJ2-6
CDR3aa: CASSLAPDRGALSWANVLTF
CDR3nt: TGCGCCAGCAGCTTGGCCCCTGACAGGGGCGCCTTAAGTTGGGCCAACGTCCTGACTTTC

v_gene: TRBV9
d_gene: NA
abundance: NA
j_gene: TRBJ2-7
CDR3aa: CASSDQGYEQYF
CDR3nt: TGTGCCAGCAGCGACCAGGGCTACGAGCAGTACTTC

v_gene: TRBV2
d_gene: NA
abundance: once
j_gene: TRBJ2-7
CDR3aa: CASKASLYEQYF
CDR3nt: TGTGCCAGCAAAGCTAGTTTGTACGAGCAGTACTTC

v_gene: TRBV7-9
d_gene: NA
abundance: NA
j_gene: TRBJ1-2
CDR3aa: CASNRITENYGYTF
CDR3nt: TGTGCCAGCAATCGTATTACAGAAAACTATGGCTACACCTTC

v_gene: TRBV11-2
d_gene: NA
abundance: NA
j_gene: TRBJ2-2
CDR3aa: CASSPEVRRKGGELFF
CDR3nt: TGTGCCAGCAGCCCAGAGGTTCGGCGGAAAGGCGGGGAGCTGTTTTTT

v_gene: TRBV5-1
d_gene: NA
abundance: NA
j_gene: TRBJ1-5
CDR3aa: CASSLESGLNQPQHF
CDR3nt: TGCGCCAGCAGCTTGGAATCGGGGTTGAATCAGCCCCAGCATTTT

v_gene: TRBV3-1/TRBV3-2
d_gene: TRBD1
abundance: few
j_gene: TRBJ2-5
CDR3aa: CASSQDDDREETQYF
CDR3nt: TGTGCCAGCAGCCAAGACGATGACAGGGAGGAGACCCAGTACTTC

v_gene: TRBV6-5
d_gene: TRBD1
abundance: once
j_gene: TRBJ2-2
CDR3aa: CASSQQGAVGELFF
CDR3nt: TGTGCCAGCAGTCAACAGGGGGCAGTCGGGGAGCTGTTTTTT

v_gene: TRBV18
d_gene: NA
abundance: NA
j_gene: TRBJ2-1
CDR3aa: CASSLGANEQFF
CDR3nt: TGTGCCAGCTCACTTGGGGCGAATGAGCAGTTCTTC

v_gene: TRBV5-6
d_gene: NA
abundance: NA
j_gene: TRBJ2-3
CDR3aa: CASSLDWTPRTDTQYF
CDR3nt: TGTGCCAGCAGCTTGGATTGGACACCTCGCACAGATACGCAGTATTTT

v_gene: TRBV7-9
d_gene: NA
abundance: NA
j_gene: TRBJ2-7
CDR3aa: CASSPRGGSSGEQYF
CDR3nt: TGTGCCAGCAGCCCCCGTGGTGGTAGTTCGGGCGAGCAGTACTTC